The clone carrying this T cell receptor beta chain rates as medium-sized. Antigen specificity is unknown. This sample is drawn from a study of spatial heterogeneity in lung cancer. Across the whole study: More beta-chain than alpha-chain sequences were consistently detected.

Carried by each TCR cDNA molecule was a unique molecular identifier. TCRdb re-derived calls from the 5' RACE reads in MiXCR, one entry per CDR3 protein. Among about 6,900 distinct CDR3 sequences listed, around 11% were seen once. Study outcomes and limitations: For expanded intratumoral alpha and beta TCRs, counts tracked tumor mutation counts.

The time point is: sample taken at primary tumor resection. Sequencing of whole RNA from tumor, nontumor lung or frozen PBMC involved no sorting. V gave up 8 bases and J gave up 6 bases, with 19 bases separating them. This CDR3 region has 15 residues. Germline V CDR1 and CDR2: MNHNS, SASEGT. The V and J genes are TRBV6-1 and TRBJ2-2; TRBD2 is a possible D gene (5 bases). Material: lung tumor tissue, obtained at surgery. The clonotype was recovered from a male donor with early-stage non-small cell lung cancer. CDR3 in DNA: TGTGCCAGCGTGAGGACTCTCCGGCGATCCGGGGAGCTGTTTTTT. Translated, it gives CASVRTLRRSGELFF.